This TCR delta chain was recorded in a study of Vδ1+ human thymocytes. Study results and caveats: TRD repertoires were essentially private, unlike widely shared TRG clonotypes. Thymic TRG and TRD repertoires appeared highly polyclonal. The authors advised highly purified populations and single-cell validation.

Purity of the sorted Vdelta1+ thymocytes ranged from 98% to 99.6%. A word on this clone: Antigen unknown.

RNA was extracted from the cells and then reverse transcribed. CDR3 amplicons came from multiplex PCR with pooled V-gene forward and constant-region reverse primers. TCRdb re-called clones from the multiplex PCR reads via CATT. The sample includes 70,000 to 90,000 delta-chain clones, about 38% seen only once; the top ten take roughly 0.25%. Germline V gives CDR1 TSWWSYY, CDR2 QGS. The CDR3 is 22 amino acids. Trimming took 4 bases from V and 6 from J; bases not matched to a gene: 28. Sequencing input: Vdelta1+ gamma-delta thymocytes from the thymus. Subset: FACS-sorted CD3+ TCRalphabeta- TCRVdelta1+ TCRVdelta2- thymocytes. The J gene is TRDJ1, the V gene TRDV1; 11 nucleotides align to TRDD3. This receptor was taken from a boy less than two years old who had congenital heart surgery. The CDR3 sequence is CALGGRLRPSLLGDIALNKLIF. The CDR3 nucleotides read TGTGCTCTTGGGGGAAGGCTACGACCTTCCCTACTGGGGGATATTGCTTTAAATAAACTCATCTTT.